The T cell receptor beta chain described here comes from a study of T cells in Graves' hyperthyroidism and ophthalmopathy. The CDR3 has 13 residues. CDR1 DFQATT and CDR2 SNEGSKA come from the germline V gene (reference sequence). V shed 4 bases and J 4 bases; nucleotides not matched to a gene: 3. Patients having uncontrolled infection, another autoimmune disease, pregnancy or lactation were not included. Used for diagnoses were clinical symptoms, serum thyroxine and TRAb, thyroid ultrasound and orbital computed tomography. Study results and caveats: Blood also held most thyroid clonotypes expanded beyond 0.001.

To note about this clonotype: Its antigen is as yet unknown. A read error is likely, as this CDR3 ends without the conserved phenylalanine or tryptophan.

It was RNA transcripts that yielded the amplified TCR beta CDR3 regions. The study used the HTBI primer set for a first-round RT-PCR of the TCR CDR3. TCRdb called the multiplex PCR reads again in MiXCR, with one record for every CDR3 protein. The sample yields 600,000 to 700,000 distinct CDR3 sequences, less than 45% seen once. This rearrangement joins TRBV20-1 to TRBJ2-7, with 11 nucleotides matching TRBD2. The sample comprised peripheral blood or thyroid tissue (not recorded which). This TCR derives from an adult man with Graves' disease, either hyperthyroidism or ophthalmopathy (not recorded which). Here the CDR3 DNA reads TGCAGTGCTAAACTAGCGGGAGATTACGAGCAGTACCTC. Amino acid sequence: CSAKLAGDYEQYL.